This entry lists 6 T cell receptor beta chains sequenced from one sample in a study of shared clonotypes between healthy human individuals. CD45RO-negative, CCR7-selected cells formed the naive CD8 fraction, which excluded terminally differentiated effector memory CD45RA+ cells. Some clones are missing from TCRdb's copy, which holds only in-frame ones; the method was immunoSEQ multiplex PCR. Of a few hundred thousand clones listed, less than 97% are singletons. The sequenced material came from naive CD8+ T cells sorted from blood. Every receptor here comes from a woman aged 25-40 years in good health.

The DNA for the CDR3 is TGTGCCAGCACCCTCAAGCGGGAGGCTGAAGGTGAGCAGTTCTTC. This sequence encodes CASTLKREAEGEQFF. The gene calls are TRBV6-1 and TRBJ2-1; 9 bases are a match to TRBD2. The germline CDR1 and CDR2 sequences are MNHNS and SASEGT. Losses at the gene ends were 7 bases for V and 9 bases for J; bases not matched to a gene: 13. CDR3 size: 15 residues.

The CDR3 bases are TGTGCCAGCAGCGTAGACACAAACTCTGGAAACACCATATATTTT. Its protein product is CASSVDTNSGNTIYF. This chain uses TRBV7-2 with TRBJ1-3; D gene ambiguous. Per the germline V gene, CDR1 is SGHTA and CDR2 is FQGNSA. The CDR3 is made up of 15 amino acids. Between the trimmed V and J ends, which lost 5 bases and 0 bases, there was a span of 11 bases.

The chain uses TRBV9 and TRBJ2-7, with TRBD2 matching 8 bases. This CDR3 region has 16 residues. V was pared by 4 bases and J by 5 bases, with 14 bases of the junction left unmatched. The germline V gene encodes CDR1 SGDLS and CDR2 YYNGEE. CDR3 sequence (DNA): TGTGCCAGCAGCCCCTCCGGGGGGGGCCTAGGGGACGAGCAGTACTTC. Protein product: CASSPSGGGLGDEQYF.

J is TRBJ2-3 and V is TRBV7-8; TRBD2 agrees at 8 bases. CDR1 and CDR2 from the germline V gene are SGHVS and FQNEAQ. J lost 2 bases, V lost 0 bases, and 1 base had no gene match. This CDR3 contains 15 residues. The CDR3 is CASSLALAATDTQYF. CDR3 nucleotides: TGTGCCAGCAGCTTAGCACTAGCGGCCACAGATACGCAGTATTTT.

The chain combines TRBV6-8 with TRBJ2-4, with TRBD1 as a possible D gene (6 bases). CDR3 length equals 17 residues. Deletions cut 7 bases from V and 0 bases from J, with 19 bases between. Germline V gene sequence: CDR1 MNHGY, CDR2 SAAAGT. In DNA, the CDR3 is TGTGCCAGCACTGCGACGGAGGCGGACAGAGCCAAAAACATTCAGTACTTC. Its translation is CASTATEADRAKNIQYF.

The rearrangement uses TRBV7-9 and TRBJ2-4, with 10 bases fitting TRBD1. CDR3 length equals 15 residues. V gave up 5 bases and J gave up 6 bases; unmatched junction bases: 7. CDR1 and CDR2 (germline): SEHNR, FQNEAQ (reference sequence). The DNA for the CDR3 is TGTGCCAGCAGCCCCCGGGACAGGGGCACAAACATTCAGTACTTC. Encoded protein: CASSPRDRGTNIQYF.